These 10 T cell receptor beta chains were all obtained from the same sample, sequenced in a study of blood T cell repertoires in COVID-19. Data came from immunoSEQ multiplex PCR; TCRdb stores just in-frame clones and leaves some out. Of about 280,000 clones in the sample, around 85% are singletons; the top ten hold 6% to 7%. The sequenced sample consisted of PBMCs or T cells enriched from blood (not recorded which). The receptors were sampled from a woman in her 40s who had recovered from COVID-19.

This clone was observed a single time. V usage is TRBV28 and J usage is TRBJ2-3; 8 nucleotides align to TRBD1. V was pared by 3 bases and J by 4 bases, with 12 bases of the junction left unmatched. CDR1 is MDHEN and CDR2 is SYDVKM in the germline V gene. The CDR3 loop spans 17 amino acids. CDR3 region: CASSLAWQGASADTQYF. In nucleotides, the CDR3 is TGTGCCAGCAGTTTGGCTTGGCAGGGGGCATCCGCAGATACGCAGTATTTT.

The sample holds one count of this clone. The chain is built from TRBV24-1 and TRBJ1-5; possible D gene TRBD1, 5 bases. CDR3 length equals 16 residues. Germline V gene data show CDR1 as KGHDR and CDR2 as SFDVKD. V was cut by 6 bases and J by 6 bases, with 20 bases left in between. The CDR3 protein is CATSLESDGGGQPQHF. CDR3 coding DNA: TGTGCCACCAGTTTGGAGTCAGACGGCGGGGGTCAGCCCCAGCATTTT.

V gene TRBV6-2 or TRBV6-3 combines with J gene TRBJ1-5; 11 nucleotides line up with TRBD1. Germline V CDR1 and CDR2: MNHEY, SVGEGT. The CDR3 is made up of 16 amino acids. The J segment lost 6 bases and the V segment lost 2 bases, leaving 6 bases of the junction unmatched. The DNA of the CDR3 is TGTGCCAGCAGTTACCTCGGACAGGGGGCTGGTCAGCCCCAGCATTTT. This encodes CASSYLGQGAGQPQHF.

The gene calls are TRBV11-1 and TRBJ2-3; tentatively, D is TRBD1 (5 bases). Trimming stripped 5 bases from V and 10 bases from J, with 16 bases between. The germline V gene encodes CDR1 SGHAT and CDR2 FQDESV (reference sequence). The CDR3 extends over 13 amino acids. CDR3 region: CASSLPGAGSQYF. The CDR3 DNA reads TGTGCCAGCAGCCTTCCTGGGGCTGGCTCGCAGTATTTT.

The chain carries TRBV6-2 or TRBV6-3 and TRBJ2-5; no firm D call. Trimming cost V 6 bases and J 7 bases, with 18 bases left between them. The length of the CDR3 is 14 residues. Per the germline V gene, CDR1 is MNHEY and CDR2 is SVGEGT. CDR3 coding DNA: TGTGCCAGCAGCAACCCTAGATTCTCTGGGACCCAGTACTTC. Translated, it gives CASSNPRFSGTQYF.

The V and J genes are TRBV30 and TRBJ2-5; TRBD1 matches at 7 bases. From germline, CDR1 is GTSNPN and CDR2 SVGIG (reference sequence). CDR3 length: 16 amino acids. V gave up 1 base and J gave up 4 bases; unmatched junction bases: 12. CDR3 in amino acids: CAWSAGHRGGAETQYF. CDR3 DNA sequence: TGTGCCTGGAGTGCCGGCCATAGAGGGGGCGCAGAGACCCAGTACTTC.

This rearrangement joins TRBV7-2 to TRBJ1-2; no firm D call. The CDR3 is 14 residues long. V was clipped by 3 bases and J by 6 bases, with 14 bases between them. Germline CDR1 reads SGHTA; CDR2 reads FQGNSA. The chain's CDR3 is CASSFLWRRDGYTF. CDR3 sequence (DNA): TGTGCCAGCAGCTTCTTATGGCGGAGGGATGGCTACACCTTC. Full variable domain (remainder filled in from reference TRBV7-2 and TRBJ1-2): GAGVSQSPSNKVTEKGKDVELRCDPISGHTALYWYRQSLGQGLEFLIYFQGNSAPDKSGLPSDRFSAERTGGSVSTLTIQRTQQEDSAVYLCASSFLWRRDGYTFGSGTRLTVV.

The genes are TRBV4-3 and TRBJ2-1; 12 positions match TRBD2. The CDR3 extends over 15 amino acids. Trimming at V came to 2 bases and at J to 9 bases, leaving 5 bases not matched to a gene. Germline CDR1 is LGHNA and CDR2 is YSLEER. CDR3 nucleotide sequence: TGCGCCAGCAGCCAACTAGCGGGAGGGGAAGTTGAGCAGTTCTTC. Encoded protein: CASSQLAGGEVEQFF.

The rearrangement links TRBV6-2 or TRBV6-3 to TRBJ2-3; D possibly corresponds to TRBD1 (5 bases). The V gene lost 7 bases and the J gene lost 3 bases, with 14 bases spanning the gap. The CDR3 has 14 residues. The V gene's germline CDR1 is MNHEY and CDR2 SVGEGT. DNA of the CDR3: TGTGCCAGCAACCCGAGGCAGGGTACAGATACGCAGTATTTT. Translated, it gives CASNPRQGTDTQYF.

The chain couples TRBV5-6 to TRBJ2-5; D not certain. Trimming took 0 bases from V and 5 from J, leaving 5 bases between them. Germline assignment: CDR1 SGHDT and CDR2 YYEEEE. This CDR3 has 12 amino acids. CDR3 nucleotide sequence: TGTGCCAGCAGCTTGGGGCGGGAGACCCAGTACTTC. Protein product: CASSLGRETQYF.